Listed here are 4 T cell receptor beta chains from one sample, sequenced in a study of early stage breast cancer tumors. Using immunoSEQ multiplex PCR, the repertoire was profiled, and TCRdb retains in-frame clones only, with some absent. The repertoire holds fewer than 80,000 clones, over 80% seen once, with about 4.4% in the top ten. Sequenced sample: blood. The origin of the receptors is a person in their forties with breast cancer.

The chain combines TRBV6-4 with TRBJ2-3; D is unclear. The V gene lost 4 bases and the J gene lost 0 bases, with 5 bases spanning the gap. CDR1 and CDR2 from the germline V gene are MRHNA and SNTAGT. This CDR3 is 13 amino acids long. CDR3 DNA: TGTGCCAGCAGTGTTACCAGCACAGATACGCAGTATTTT. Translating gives CASSVTSTDTQYF.

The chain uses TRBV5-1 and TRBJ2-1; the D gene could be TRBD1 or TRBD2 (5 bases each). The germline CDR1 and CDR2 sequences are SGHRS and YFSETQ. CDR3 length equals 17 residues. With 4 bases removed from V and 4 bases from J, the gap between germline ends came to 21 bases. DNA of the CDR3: TGCGCCAGCAGCCTGCCAAGGGGCGGGTCTCGATACAATGAGCAGTTCTTC. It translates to CASSLPRGGSRYNEQFF.

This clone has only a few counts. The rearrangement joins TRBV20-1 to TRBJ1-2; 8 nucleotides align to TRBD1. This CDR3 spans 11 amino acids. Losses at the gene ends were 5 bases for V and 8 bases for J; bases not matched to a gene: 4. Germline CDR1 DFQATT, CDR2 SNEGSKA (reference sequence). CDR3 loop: CSAPTGEGYTF. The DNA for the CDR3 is TGCAGTGCTCCGACAGGGGAAGGCTACACCTTC.

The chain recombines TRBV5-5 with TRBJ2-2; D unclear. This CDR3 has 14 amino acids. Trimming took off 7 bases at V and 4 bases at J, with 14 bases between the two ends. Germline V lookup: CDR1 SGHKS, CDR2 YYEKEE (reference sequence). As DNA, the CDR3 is TGTGCCAGCTACCTTCCGGCCACCACCGGGGAGCTGTTTTTT. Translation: CASYLPATTGELFF.